Below are 6 T cell receptor beta chains sequenced from a single sample in a study of T cell clones after liver transplantation. Only in-frame clones appear in the TCRdb table, and some are missing; sequencing was by immunoSEQ multiplex PCR. Of 80,000 or so clones listed, 65% to 85% are singletons. Source: CD4+ T cells from blood, taken 45 to 46 months after liver transplant. Receptors were obtained from a human patient who received a liver transplant. A subset of T cells may come from the graft donor.

The CDR3 nucleotides are TGTGCCAGCAGCTTACTTGTCACCGGGGACAGTAATGAAGCTTTCTTT. Protein: CASSLLVTGDSNEAFF. The rearrangement uses TRBV7-9 and TRBJ1-1, with 7 bases lining up with TRBD1. The CDR3 totals 16 residues. CDR1 SEHNR and CDR2 FQNEAQ come from the germline V gene (reference sequence). Losses at the gene ends were 2 bases for V and 7 bases for J; bases not matched to a gene: 13.

This clone has only a few counts. The chain has TRBV28 and TRBJ2-7; no firm D call. Trimming removed 2 bases at V and 2 bases at J, with 13 bases between. The CDR3 extends over 15 amino acids. Germline V gene data show CDR1 as MDHEN and CDR2 as SYDVKM. The CDR3 sequence: CASSLPHSGPYEQYF. CDR3 coding DNA: TGTGCCAGCAGTTTACCGCACAGTGGGCCCTACGAGCAGTACTTC. Full variable domain (remainder filled in from reference TRBV28 and TRBJ2-7): DVKVTQSSRYLVKRTGEKVFLECVQDMDHENMFWYRQDPGLGLRLIYFSYDVKMKEKGDIPEGYSVSREKKERFSLILESASTNQTSMYLCASSLPHSGPYEQYFGPGTRLTVT.

V and J are TRBV29-1 and TRBJ2-7; 10 bases map to TRBD2. CDR3 size: 16 residues. CDR1 and CDR2 from the germline V gene are SQVTM and ANQGSEA. V lost 3 bases to trimming and J lost 2 bases; unmatched junction nucleotides: 10. Here the CDR3 reads CSVDGLAEAGTYEQYF. The CDR3 DNA reads TGCAGCGTTGATGGACTAGCGGAAGCCGGCACCTACGAGCAGTACTTC.

The chain recombines TRBV28 with TRBJ2-1; TRBD2 agrees at 11 bases. This CDR3 region has 15 residues. The V segment lost 1 base and the J segment 7 bases; nucleotides outside the gene matches: 3. Looked up from germline, CDR1 is MDHEN and CDR2 is SYDVKM. The CDR3 DNA reads as TGTGCCAGCAGTTTATTAGCGGGAGGGAGGAATGAGCAGTTCTTC. Translation gives CASSLLAGGRNEQFF.

The chain carries TRBV19 and TRBJ2-5; D possibly matches TRBD1 or TRBD2 (5 bases each). Trimming shortened V by 1 base and J by 6 bases, and 6 bases separated the two germline ends. The length of the CDR3 is 12 residues. CDR1 is LNHDA and CDR2 is SQIVND in the germline V gene (reference sequence). As DNA, the CDR3 is TGTGCCAGTAGTATAGCGGGACAGACCCAGTACTTC. Translation gives CASSIAGQTQYF.

This clone was counted a single time. The V call is TRBV28, the J call TRBJ2-3; D perhaps matches TRBD1 (6 bases). V lost 3 bases and J 2 bases, leaving 12 bases between the germline ends. CDR3 length equals 15 residues. Germline lookup yields CDR1 MDHEN and CDR2 SYDVKM. CDR3 in DNA: TGTGCCAGCAGTTTCAGGGGCCCTCTCACAGATACGCAGTATTTT. It is translated as CASSFRGPLTDTQYF.